The present TCR beta chain was sequenced within a study of blood T cell repertoires in COVID-19. Study-level information: Samples of COVID-19 (acute and convalescent) were obtained from the United States, Italy and Spain. Sources were T cells, B-cell-depleted T cells, or PBMCs; the material itself was cDNA or gDNA.

Authors' data handling: By means of reference gene primer amplification, nucleated cell counts were estimated. Assay used: immunoSEQ multiplex PCR; TCRdb lists only in-frame clones, some missing. For V, J and clone size, that table is used; D and trimming come from the DNA. In the table there are over 70,000 clones, 70% to 85% of which are singletons. The specimen was peripheral blood. This receptor was taken from a man aged 70 or older with acute or convalescent COVID-19.

The CDR3 spells CASRVGTDTDTQYF. The CDR3 DNA reads TGTGCCAGCAGAGTAGGCACAGACACAGATACGCAGTATTTT. The rearrangement links TRBV2 to TRBJ2-3; D is uncertain. Trimming took 6 bases from V and 2 from J, leaving 12 bases between them. The germline CDR1 and CDR2 sequences are SNHLY and FYNNEI. CDR3 length: 14 amino acids.